This record looks at one T cell receptor beta chain sequence and its context. This receptor's antigen is unknown. No much larger clone is present one base from it, and per-base qualities are unavailable. The CDR3 runs 12 amino acids, cysteine and phenylalanine included. Only the CDR3 region is kept as DNA, spanning 36 bases read in frame from base 1. Taken from the germline V gene, the CDR1 and CDR2 loops are SGHTA and FQGNSA. V is cut by 1 base and J by 7 bases, and the space between the germline ends is 4 bases. This record comes from a study of CD8 T cells in ankylosing spondylitis (dated by TCRdb to about 2017). For the wider study: To find TCR variants linked to disease, the study profiled T cell receptor beta repertoires in ankylosing spondylitis patients and healthy donors. In total, the full study cohort was made up of some 110 healthy donors and about two dozen ankylosing spondylitis patients. Samples of peripheral blood were taken, and for ankylosing spondylitis patients, synovial fluid was collected as well. Results the study describes overall, beyond this receptor: A TCR beta motif of about 8 highly homologous amino acid variants appeared characteristic of blood from ankylosing spondylitis patients. A CD8+ phenotype was shown by the disease-linked clones, which were found at relatively low frequencies in peripheral blood. Some TCR beta motif variants had previously been reported in synovial fluid and blood of reactive arthritis patients, which suggested common disease-initiation mechanisms. The disease-linked clones were reported as significantly enriched in matched synovial fluid samples from ankylosing spondylitis patients.

The instrument given in TCRdb is Illumina HiSeq 2500. Quantitative 5'-RACE with molecular barcodes was the method used to prepare the TCR beta libraries. The authors' pipeline ran thus. To identify disease-linked TCR variants, a new computational method was used, one built on a probabilistic model of VDJ rearrangement. The public reads were run again by TCRdb, first through fastp at Q25 and then through MiXCR, and only productive beta chains were kept. Merged by CDR3 protein, the rows form single entries marked with the most common genes and DNA. TCRdb's processing, not the authors', yielded these V and J calls. The sample profile shows a few hundred thousand distinct CDR3 sequences; around 20% of them were found once. The ten largest clones add up to roughly 7.3% of the sample.

The receptor's source is a male donor with ankylosing spondylitis or in good health (not recorded which). Material for sequencing was blood, either unsorted or a sorted T cell fraction (not recorded which). The chain uses TRBV7-2 and TRBJ1-4; the D gene is not confidently resolved. The CDR3 sequence is CASSLGVEKLFF. Here is the DNA: TGTGCCAGCAGCTTAGGGGTTGAAAAACTGTTTTTT.